Listed below are T cell receptor beta chains from one sample, sequenced in a study of T cells in Graves' hyperthyroidism and ophthalmopathy. One entry per CDR3 protein results from TCRdb running MiXCR on the multiplex PCR reads. The table lists approximately 400,000 distinct CDR3 sequences, roughly 12% of them singletons. The sequenced material came from blood. Receptors originate from a man aged 25 to 45 with Graves' hyperthyroidism that later progressed to Graves' ophthalmopathy. CDR3s include the opening cysteine and the closing phenylalanine or tryptophan. D genes are given only for firm matches. Size is omitted from some rows. Given values are once, few, many or a class for expanded clones.

CDR3nt | CDR3aa | d_gene | abundance | j_gene | v_gene
TGTGCCAGCATCCTAGACCGTAACACTGAAGCTTTCTTT | CASILDRNTEAFF | - | few | TRBJ1-1 | TRBV28
TGCGCCAGCAGCCAAGAGAGGGCGGGTGTCTACGAGCAGTACTTC | CASSQERAGVYEQYF | - | - | TRBJ2-7 | TRBV4-1
TGCAGTGCTAGAGCTTTTTGGGGGGCTTACAATGAGCAGTTCTTC | CSARAFWGAYNEQFF | - | few | TRBJ2-1 | TRBV20-1
TGCGCCAGCAGCTCGCAGGGAATGTTGAACACTGAAGCTTTCTTT | CASSSQGMLNTEAFF | - | - | TRBJ1-1 | TRBV4-1
TGTGCCAGTAGTATAGAAGGGTCACCCGACTCTGGAAACACCATATATTTT | CASSIEGSPDSGNTIYF | - | - | TRBJ1-3 | TRBV19
TGCAGTGCTAGAGCGGGACTAGCGGGGCGCCCGGTCGAGCAGTACTTC | CSARAGLAGRPVEQYF | TRBD2 | - | TRBJ2-7 | TRBV20-1
TGTGCCAGCAGTATGCGCCGGGACACCGGGGAGCTGTTTTTT | CASSMRRDTGELFF | - | many | TRBJ2-2 | TRBV12-3/TRBV12-4
TGCGCCAGCAGCTCGACAAGCAACTCTGGAAACACCATATATTTT | CASSSTSNSGNTIYF | - | - | TRBJ1-3 | TRBV5-1
TGTGCCAGCAGCCTAAGACAGGGGGCGAGAGTCACAGATACGCAGTATTTT | CASSLRQGARVTDTQYF | TRBD1 | - | TRBJ2-3 | TRBV5-6
TGTGCCAGCAGTGAATTTGGGGGGGGTAACACTGAAGCTTTCTTT | CASSEFGGGNTEAFF | - | few | TRBJ1-1 | TRBV25-1
TGTGCCACCCAGAAGGATCCCTATGGCTACACCTTC | CATQKDPYGYTF | - | many | TRBJ1-2 | TRBV5-5
TGTGCCAGCAGATCCCGGGGACAGGGTGTTAGCAATCAGCCCCAGCATTTT | CASRSRGQGVSNQPQHF | TRBD1 | - | TRBJ1-5 | TRBV6-1
TGTGCCAGCAGTAGGACAGGGACAACCTACGAGCAGTACTTC | CASSRTGTTYEQYF | TRBD1 | many | TRBJ2-7 | TRBV28
TGTGCCAGCAGTTTGCAGCTAGCGGGGGTCGATGAGCAGTTCTTC | CASSLQLAGVDEQFF | TRBD2 | many | TRBJ2-1 | TRBV28
TGTGCCAGCAGTTTGAAAGCAAGGAGGGGCAATCAGCCCCAGCATTTT | CASSLKARRGNQPQHF | - | few | TRBJ1-5 | TRBV27
TGTGCCAGCAGTTTGACAGGGGTGAAACTGTTTTTT | CASSLTGVKLFF | TRBD1 | many | TRBJ1-4 | TRBV12-3/TRBV12-4
TGCGCCAGCGGACAGGACTCCTACGAGCAGTACTTC | CASGQDSYEQYF | TRBD1 | many | TRBJ2-7 | TRBV5-1
TGTGCCGGCAGCTCGGGTGGGGCCCTTGAGCAGTACTTC | CAGSSGGALEQYF | - | few | TRBJ2-7 | TRBV13
TGTGCCAGCAGTTACAGGACAGGCCGCACTGAAGCTTTCTTT | CASSYRTGRTEAFF | TRBD1 | many | TRBJ1-1 | TRBV27
TGTGCCAGTAGTTTGGACTTTATAGGGCAGCCCCAGCATTTT | CASSLDFIGQPQHF | - | once | TRBJ1-5 | TRBV19
TGCGCCAGCAGCCAAGATTATAGTGGGATGCAGTTCTTC | CASSQDYSGMQFF | - | - | TRBJ2-1 | TRBV4-1
TGTGCCAGCTCACCACCTGCGGGGGGGCGATACAATGAGCAGTTCTTC | CASSPPAGGRYNEQFF | TRBD2 | few | TRBJ2-1 | TRBV18
TGCAGTGCTAGAAACGGAGTTACCTACGAGCAGTACTTC | CSARNGVTYEQYF | - | many | TRBJ2-7 | TRBV20-1
TGTGCCAGCAGCCCAAGCAGGGTGGCTCTTGAGACCCAGTACTTC | CASSPSRVALETQYF | - | many | TRBJ2-5 | TRBV3-1
TGTGCCAGCAGCTTAGCGCTCCCCAATCAGCCCCAGCATTTT | CASSLALPNQPQHF | - | few | TRBJ1-5 | TRBV7-9
TGTGCCAGCAGCCGCCGGGGGGGGGAGAACTACGAGCAGTACTTC | CASSRRGGENYEQYF | TRBD2 | many | TRBJ2-7 | TRBV11-3
TGTGCCAGCAGCCACCCGACAGGGACCCCCTACGAGCAGTACTTC | CASSHPTGTPYEQYF | TRBD1 | many | TRBJ2-7 | TRBV28
TGTGCCAGCAGTACGCCCCAGGGGGCGCGGGTCTATGGCTACACCTTC | CASSTPQGARVYGYTF | TRBD1 | few | TRBJ1-2 | TRBV6-1
TGTGCTAGTGGTTTGGTCCTGACCCCCTCCTACAATGAGCAGTTCTTC | CASGLVLTPSYNEQFF | - | many | TRBJ2-1 | TRBV12-5
TGTGCCAGCAGTTACCGCGGACAAGCCTACGAGCAGTACTTC | CASSYRGQAYEQYF | - | many | TRBJ2-7 | TRBV6-6
TGTGCCAGCAGCGGGACAGTGACCGTTGAAGCTTTCTTT | CASSGTVTVEAFF | TRBD1 | many | TRBJ1-1 | TRBV6-1
TGTGCCAGCAGTGAAGCGCGATTTGGGACAGGGGACACTGAAGCTTTCTTT | CASSEARFGTGDTEAFF | TRBD1 | many | TRBJ1-1 | TRBV2
TGTGCCAGCAGCCGGGGGGCACAACAGCCCCAGCATTTT | CASSRGAQQPQHF | - | many | TRBJ1-5 | TRBV7-2